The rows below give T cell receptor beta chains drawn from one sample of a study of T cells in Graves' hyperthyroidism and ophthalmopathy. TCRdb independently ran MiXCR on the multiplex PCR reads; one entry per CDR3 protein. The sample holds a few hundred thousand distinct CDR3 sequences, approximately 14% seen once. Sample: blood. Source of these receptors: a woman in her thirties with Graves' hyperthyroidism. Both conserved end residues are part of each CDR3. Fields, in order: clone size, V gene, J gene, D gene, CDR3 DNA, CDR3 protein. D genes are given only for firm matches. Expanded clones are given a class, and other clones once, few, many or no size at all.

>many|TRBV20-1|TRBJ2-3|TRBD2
TGCAGTGCTAACCCCGGGACTACCCCCGCAGATACGCAGTATTTT
CSANPGTTPADTQYF
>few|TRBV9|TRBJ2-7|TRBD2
TGTGCCAGCAGCGTAAGGCCTAGCGGGAACTACGAGCAGTACTTC
CASSVRPSGNYEQYF
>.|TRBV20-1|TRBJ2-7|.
TGCAGTTCCCGGGACCAATCCTACGAGCAGTACTTC
CSSRDQSYEQYF
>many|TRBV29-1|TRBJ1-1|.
TGCAGCGTTGTTTCGGCCGGGGGTGATGAAGCTTTCTTT
CSVVSAGGDEAFF
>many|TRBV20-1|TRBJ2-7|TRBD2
TGCAGTGCTAGAGTTACTAGCGGGTACTCCTACGAGCAGTACTTC
CSARVTSGYSYEQYF
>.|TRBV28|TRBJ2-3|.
TGTGCCAGCAGCCAGATAACGAGGACCACAGATACGCAGTATTTT
CASSQITRTTDTQYF
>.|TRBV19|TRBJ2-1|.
TGTGCCAGTAGTATTGACCAAACCCCAGTCTCCTACAATGAGCAGTTCTTC
CASSIDQTPVSYNEQFF
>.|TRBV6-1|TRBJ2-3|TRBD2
TGTGCCAGCAGCGACACTAGCGGGAGACATACGCAGTATTTT
CASSDTSGRHTQYF
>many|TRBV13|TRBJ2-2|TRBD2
TGTGCCAGCAGCCCCGACCGAAAACTAGCGGGAGACAGAGCCGGGGAGCTGTTTTTT
CASSPDRKLAGDRAGELFF
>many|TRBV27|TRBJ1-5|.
TGTGCCAGCAGCGCGATCGGGGGAGGCAATCAGCCCCAGCATTTT
CASSAIGGGNQPQHF
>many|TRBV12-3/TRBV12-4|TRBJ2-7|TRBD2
TGTGCCAGCAGTTTTGTGTTTGGGCTAGCGGGAGTACACGAGCAGTACTTC
CASSFVFGLAGVHEQYF
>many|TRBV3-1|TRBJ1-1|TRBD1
TGTGCCAGCAGCCCCCGGGACAGGGTAACTGAAGCTTTCTTT
CASSPRDRVTEAFF
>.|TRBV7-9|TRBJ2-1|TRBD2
TGTGCCAGCAGCAACCTTAGCGGGGGCTCCTACAATGAGCAGTTCTTC
CASSNLSGGSYNEQFF